This entry concerns a single T cell receptor (beta chain). The target of this receptor is not known. It has no much larger one-base neighbor in the sample; base qualities were not kept. The sample's time point label, decoded: baseline before first vaccination. Vaccinee samples came from UK trials COV001 and COV002, including a single-blind randomized controlled phase 2/3 trial of AZD1222 (ChAdOx1 nCoV-19) in healthy adults. For TCRbeta chain sequencing, PBMC samples from trial participants were taken at day 0 and at day 28 after the second dose. The CDR3 regions of human TCRbeta chains were analyzed by immunosequencing. Regarding the original processing steps: Repertoire TCRs were matched against a reference library of SARS-CoV-2-specific TCRs generated with the MIRA antigen-specificity platform. Breadth meant the fraction of unique TCRs that were SARS-CoV-2-associated, whereas depth meant the fraction of total T cells that were SARS-CoV-2-associated. Using the MIRA data, each spike-specific TCR was assigned both to the spike region to which the TCR was reactive and to a CD4 or CD8 class. Log10-transformed breadth and depth values were compared by one-way ANOVA with Sidak's multiple comparisons tests. TCRdb took this table from immuneACCESS and kept in-frame rearrangements with V and J called. Such tables lack part of the clones; where checked against another copy, unresolved V genes explain under half of the gap, and the rest is unexplained. The V and J calls and clone size are taken from that table; D and trimming were inferred from the DNA. The sample yields 110,000 to 150,000 clones; 80% to 95% were counted once. The ten largest make up more than 3.5% of the sample.

This sample was taken from a study of T cell responses to AZD1222 COVID-19 vaccine (TCRdb year 2021). In terms of the full investigation: AZD1222 recipients with second doses at about 4 weeks or about 12 weeks were pooled, because spike-specific TCR depth and breadth did not differ between schedules. A total of just over 230 trial participants underwent TCR sequencing, of whom around 210 had received two doses of AZD1222 and some 25 had received two doses of the MenACWY control vaccine. Trial participants were enrolled by age into 18-55, 56-69 and 70-plus year subgroups, with 148, 28 and 57 TCR-sequenced participants respectively. Paper-wide results and their limitations: Because no day 14 peak-response samples were available, repertoires were characterized only after the peak T cell response. Spike-specific TCR breadth and depth rose significantly after two AZD1222 doses compared with day 0 and with MenACWY recipients. Vaccine-associated CD4 TCRs spanned the whole spike protein, with dominant responses in regions 160-218 and 743-854. Reportedly, almost half of the unique spike-specific TCRs recognized epitopes lying outside the regions that are mutated in the B.1.351 and B.1.1.7 variants. Participants were mostly white British, with more females than males. The authors suggested clonal diversity may have been underestimated. Conclusions about previously exposed vaccinees are limited because only a handful of AZD1222 recipients were SARS-CoV-2 seropositive at baseline. In the small 56-69-year group, the increase in depth fell short of significance, most likely because of low power.

CDR1 and CDR2 are drawn from the germline V gene: SGHTA, FQGNSA. V has 8 bases trimmed and J has 5 bases trimmed; junction bases matching no gene number 8. The CDR3 covers 15 residues, taking in both the cysteine and the phenylalanine. Kept here is only the CDR3 DNA, which spans 45 bases and is read in frame from base 1. Recombination joined TRBV7-2 with TRBJ1-5; TRBD1 agrees with 11 junctional bases. Here the sequenced sample was peripheral blood, taken on day 0 of AZD1222 vaccination. This TCR derives from an adult in good health. CDR3 reads: CASLRTGGAYQPQHF. DNA sequence: TGTGCCAGCCTGAGGACAGGGGGCGCTTATCAGCCCCAGCATTTT.